This paragraph reports one T cell receptor beta chain. No antigen is known for it. Compared with germline, one end of the junction differs, possibly owing to a read error. Blood draws of approximately 6 milliliters of peripheral blood occurred at each of two time points. The data stem from a study of prognosis after radiotherapy for stage I lung cancer. Looking at the study overall: Stage I non-small cell lung cancer cases were enrolled from early 2018 through early 2019. Study-level results: Following stereotactic body radiation therapy, unique TCR clone counts fell, with a median of around 10,000 versus 6,900. As reported, TRBV and TRBJ gene usage differed between patients who had metastases and those who did not.

Amplicons of TCR beta CDR3 were generated from genomic DNA by two-round multiplex PCR. First-round PCR employed TRBV- and TRBJ-specific primers for each gene. TCRdb re-called the multiplex PCR reads through MiXCR, storing one row per CDR3 protein. The repertoire holds 20,000 to 30,000 distinct CDR3 sequences, with about 32% as singletons. This CDR3 comprises 16 residues. Germline V gives CDR1 MDHEN, CDR2 SYDVKM. The chain has TRBV28 and TRBJ2-2; D might be TRBD2 (8 bases). The sample consisted of PBMCs, taken before or after stereotactic body radiation therapy (not recorded which). The TCR comes from a donor over 45 with non-small cell lung cancer. The CDR3 DNA reads TGTGCCAACAGTTTCTTTACGGGAGGGGGCACCGGGGAGCTGTTTTTC. Its translation is CANSFFTGGGTGELFF.